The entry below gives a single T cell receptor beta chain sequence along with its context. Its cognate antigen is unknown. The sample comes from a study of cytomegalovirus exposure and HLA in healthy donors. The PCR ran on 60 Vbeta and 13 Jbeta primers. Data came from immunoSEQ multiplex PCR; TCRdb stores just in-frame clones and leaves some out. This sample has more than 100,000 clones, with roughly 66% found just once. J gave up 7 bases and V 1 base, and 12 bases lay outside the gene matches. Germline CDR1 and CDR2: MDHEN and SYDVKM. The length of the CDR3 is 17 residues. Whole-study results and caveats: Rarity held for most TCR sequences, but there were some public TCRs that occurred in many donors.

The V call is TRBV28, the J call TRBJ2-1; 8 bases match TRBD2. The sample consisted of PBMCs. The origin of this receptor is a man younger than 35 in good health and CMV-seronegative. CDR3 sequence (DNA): TGTGCCAGCAGTTTATCCTCATACGGACTAGCAGAAAATGAGCAGTTCTTC. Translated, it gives CASSLSSYGLAENEQFF.